These 29 T cell receptor beta chains came from one sample sequenced in a study of blood T cells in healthy people across ages. It was with a sample-barcoded 5' primer and a J-beta primer mix that a second PCR of about 6 to 12 cycles was run. MiXCR, applied by TCRdb to the 5' RACE reads, yields one record per CDR3 protein. The sample holds about 630,000 distinct CDR3 sequences, over 20% seen once. Source material: blood. The receptor source for this set is a man aged 70 or older in good health.

This clonotype occurred a few times. The genes are TRBV6-5 and TRBJ1-3, with D possibly TRBD1 on 5 matching bases. CDR1 is MNHEY and CDR2 is SVGAGI in the germline V gene. The CDR3 is 13 residues long. The ends were cut back, 5 bases at V and 1 base at J, with 6 bases in the middle. The CDR3 bases are TGTGCCAGCAGTAGGACATCTGGAAACACCATATATTTT. It translates to CASSRTSGNTIYF.

The table lists this clonotype with a few counts. V usage is TRBV25-1 and J usage is TRBJ2-5; TRBD2 matches at 10 bases. The CDR3 has 15 residues. CDR1 MGHDK and CDR2 SYGVNS come from the germline V gene. Trimming cost V 4 bases and J 1 base; bases outside gene matches: 3. CDR3 protein: CASSVSGGPQETQYF. The DNA of the CDR3 is TGTGCCAGCAGTGTTAGCGGGGGGCCCCAAGAGACCCAGTACTTC.

V usage is TRBV7-9 and J usage is TRBJ2-1, with a possible D match to TRBD2 (6 bases). This CDR3 is 14 amino acids long. Germline-derived CDR1 and CDR2 are SEHNR and FQNEAQ (reference sequence). The ends were cut back, 3 bases at V and 4 bases at J, with 10 bases in the middle. The DNA of the CDR3 is TGTGCCAGCAGCTTTACTAGCATTTACAATGAGCAGTTCTTC. Protein: CASSFTSIYNEQFF. Based on the CDR3 plus reference TRBV7-9 and TRBJ2-1, the full variable domain is DTGVSQNPRHKITKRGQNVTFRCDPISEHNRLYWYRQTLGQGPEFLTYFQNEAQLEKSRLLSDRFSAERPKGSFSTLEIQRTEQGDSAMYLCASSFTSIYNEQFFGPGTRLTVL.

The sample holds many counts of this clonotype. The rearrangement joins TRBV28 to TRBJ2-7; D unresolved. The V gene's germline CDR1 is MDHEN and CDR2 SYDVKM. V was shortened by 3 bases and J by 4 bases, with 19 bases between the two germline ends. The CDR3 loop spans 16 amino acids. CDR3 nucleotide sequence: TGTGCCAGCAGTTTTAACCGCCGAACCGGTGGGTACGAGCAGTACTTC. Protein product: CASSFNRRTGGYEQYF.

This clonotype has a count of ten or more. As DNA, the CDR3 is TGCAGTGCTATCCTGGAAGCCGGGAGTAAGACCCAGTACTTC. Translation: CSAILEAGSKTQYF. The V and J genes are TRBV20-1 and TRBJ2-5, with D maybe TRBD2 (6 bases). Trimming shortened V by 4 bases and J by 6 bases, and 18 bases separated the two germline ends. Germline V CDR1 and CDR2: DFQATT, SNEGSKA (reference sequence). The CDR3 is 14 amino acids.

The rearrangement uses TRBV4-3 and TRBJ1-1, with no clear D. The V end lost 4 bases, the J end lost 6 bases, and 12 bases lay between the germline ends. Germline-derived CDR1 and CDR2 are LGHNA and YSLEER. This CDR3 has 13 amino acids. DNA of the CDR3: TGCGCCAGCAGCCCAACCGGGAGGGCTGAAGCTTTCTTT. Translation: CASSPTGRAEAFF.

In DNA, the CDR3 is TGTGCCAGCAGCCCCCGACAGGGGAGTAGGCATGAGCAGTTCTTC. Its translation: CASSPRQGSRHEQFF. The V gene is TRBV7-2, the J gene TRBJ2-7, with 8 bases matching TRBD1. The J call may be in error: the DNA end matches TRBJ2-1 better. CDR1 is SGHTA and CDR2 is FQGNSA in the germline V gene. This CDR3 is built from 15 residues.

This clonotype was found a few times. The chain joins TRBV20-1 to TRBJ2-5, with 7 nucleotides matching TRBD2. The CDR3 spans 13 residues. V was pared by 5 bases and J by 5 bases, with 8 bases of the junction left unmatched. Germline CDR1 and CDR2: DFQATT and SNEGSKA (reference sequence). The CDR3 here is CSAPSGGGETQYF. The CDR3 DNA reads as TGCAGTGCTCCTAGCGGAGGTGGGGAGACCCAGTACTTC.

This clonotype was picked up a small number of times. V gene TRBV20-1 combines with J gene TRBJ2-1, with 14 bases aligning to TRBD2. The J call may not be correct, given that the DNA end is closer to TRBJ2-7. The CDR3 contains 15 residues. The V gene's germline CDR1 is DFQATT and CDR2 SNEGSKA (reference sequence). The CDR3 reads CSAPPGLAGAYEQYF. As DNA, the CDR3 is TGCAGTGCGCCACCGGGACTAGCGGGAGCCTACGAGCAGTACTTC.

The gene calls are TRBV11-2 and TRBJ2-3; possibly TRBD1 for D (6 bases). This CDR3 has 14 residues. Germline V gene sequence: CDR1 SGHAT, CDR2 FQNNGV. V shed 2 bases and J shed 5 bases, with 11 bases lying between them. CDR3 DNA: TGTGCCAGCAGCTTAACAGGGTTCCAAGATACGCAGTATTTT. It is translated as CASSLTGFQDTQYF. Full variable domain (remainder filled in from reference TRBV11-2 and TRBJ2-3): EAGVAQSPRYKIIEKRQSVAFWCNPISGHATLYWYQQILGQGPKLLIQFQNNGVVDDSQLPKDRFSAERLKGVDSTLKIQPAKLEDSAVYLCASSLTGFQDTQYFGPGTRLTVL.

This sequence joins TRBV7-2 and TRBJ2-5; no definite D call. The CDR3 extends over 15 amino acids. Trimming cost V 3 bases and J 1 base, with 12 bases left between them. Germline V CDR1 and CDR2: SGHTA, FQGNSA. The CDR3 loop is CASSFLQSCQETQYF. For the CDR3, the DNA is TGTGCCAGCAGCTTCCTACAGAGTTGCCAAGAGACCCAGTACTTC.

This clonotype was seen a few times. The chain couples TRBV20-1 to TRBJ1-4; D perhaps matches TRBD1 (5 bases). The CDR3 is 13 amino acids. Trimming left V 6 bases short and J 0 bases short, with 8 bases between. Germline V gene sequence: CDR1 DFQATT, CDR2 SNEGSKA (reference sequence). The CDR3 protein is CSAREATNEKLFF. CDR3 nucleotides: TGCAGTGCCAGGGAGGCAACTAATGAAAAACTGTTTTTT.

The rearrangement links TRBV15 to TRBJ2-2; D not resolved. CDR1 and CDR2 from the germline V gene are LNHNV and YYDKDF (reference sequence). This CDR3 spans 15 amino acids. Trimming cost V 1 base and J 2 bases, with 8 bases left between them. CDR3 residues: CATSRALENTGELFF. The CDR3 region has the DNA TGTGCCACCAGCAGAGCCTTAGAAAACACCGGGGAGCTGTTTTTT.

This clonotype turned up a few times. The rearrangement uses TRBV5-1 and TRBJ2-3; TRBD2 matches 12 bases. The germline gives CDR1 SGHRS, CDR2 YFSETQ. There are 16 residues in the CDR3. The V gene end was trimmed by 0 bases and the J gene end by 5 bases; junction bases not matched to a gene: 4. Here the CDR3 reads CASSLASGGAKDTQYF. Here the CDR3 DNA reads TGCGCCAGCAGCTTGGCTAGCGGGGGGGCGAAAGATACGCAGTATTTT.

In this sample, this clonotype turned up a few times. V and J are TRBV19 and TRBJ2-6; TRBD1 is a possible D gene (6 bases). The V gene's germline CDR1 is LNHDA and CDR2 SQIVND (reference sequence). This CDR3 contains 16 residues. V was pared by 3 bases and J by 1 base, with 10 bases between. The CDR3 sequence: CASSIDTGSGANVLTF. The DNA for the CDR3 is TGTGCCAGTAGTATCGACACAGGGTCTGGGGCCAACGTCCTGACTTTC.

This clonotype was seen more than once but under ten times. The junction departs from germline at one end; a sequencing error may be responsible. The CDR3: CASSFGISYSEQFF. The CDR3 DNA sequence: TGTGCCAGCAGTTTCGGGATTTCCTACAGTGAGCAGTTCTTC. The J gene is TRBJ2-1, the V gene TRBV12-3 or TRBV12-4; D possibly corresponds to TRBD2 (5 bases). The CDR3 is 14 residues long.

A few counts support this clonotype. The V call is TRBV10-3, the J call TRBJ2-7; 8 nucleotides match TRBD1. This CDR3 comprises 13 residues. J gave up 3 bases and V 9 bases, and 7 bases lay outside the gene matches. The germline V gene has CDR1 ENHRY and CDR2 SYGVKD. For the CDR3, the DNA is TGTGCCATGCGACAGGGGCCCCTCTACGAGCAGTACTTC. This gives the protein CAMRQGPLYEQYF.

This clonotype was detected a few times. Germline is not matched at one junction end, which may reflect a read error. V and J are TRBV19 and TRBJ2-3; TRBD2 is a possible D gene (6 bases). This CDR3 contains 14 residues. CDR1 and CDR2 from the germline V gene are LNHDA and SQIVND (reference sequence). CDR3 sequence reads: CASSHGLSTDTQYF. The DNA of the CDR3 is TGTGCCAGTAGTCATGGACTAAGCACGGATACGCAGTATTTT.

The table lists this clonotype with a few counts. The rearrangement links TRBV24-1 to TRBJ2-2; no clear D gene. CDR3 size: 13 residues. V lost 6 bases, J lost 5 bases, and 9 bases lay in between. Germline assignment: CDR1 KGHDR and CDR2 SFDVKD. CDR3 in DNA: TGTGCCACCAGTTTGTCGCAGACCGGGGAGCTGTTTTTT. This encodes CATSLSQTGELFF.

Of note for this clonotype: One junction end disagrees with the germline gene, perhaps due to a read error. This sequence joins TRBV5-5 and TRBJ2-7; 11 bases line up with TRBD2. From germline, CDR1 is SGHKS and CDR2 YYEKEE (reference sequence). The CDR3 length is 19 residues. As DNA, the CDR3 is TGTGCCAGCAGCTTGGCCGGGATGTATAGCGGGAGGGACCCCTACGAGCAGTGCTTC. Translating it yields CASSLAGMYSGRDPYEQCF. Full variable domain (missing parts from reference TRBV5-5 and TRBJ2-7): DAGVTQSPTHLIKTRGQQVTLRCSPISGHKSVSWYQQVLGQGPQFIFQYYEKEERGRGNFPDRFSARQFPNYSSELNVNALLLGDSALYLCASSLAGMYSGRDPYEQCFGPGTRLTVT.

This sequence joins TRBV3-1 and TRBJ2-5; TRBD2 aligns across 10 bases. The germline gives CDR1 LGHDT, CDR2 YNNKEL (reference sequence). The CDR3 is 16 amino acids. V lost 2 bases, J lost 5 bases, and 8 bases stayed unmatched. Written as DNA, the CDR3 is TGTGCCAGCAGCCAAATGGCTAGCGGGAGCGGGGAGACCCAGTACTTC. As protein: CASSQMASGSGETQYF.

This clonotype was counted only a few times. The junction and the germline gene differ at one end; a read error may be behind it. The chain employs TRBV4-1 and TRBJ2-7; D perhaps matches TRBD1 (5 bases). Germline lookup yields CDR1 MGHRA and CDR2 YSYEKL. The CDR3 consists of 14 residues. The CDR3 is CASSQVAGPYKQYF. CDR3 DNA sequence: TGCGCCAGCAGCCAAGTGGCAGGGCCCTACAAGCAGTACTTC.

The V gene is TRBV4-2, the J gene TRBJ2-1; D ambiguous. Trimming cost V 0 bases and J 10 bases, with 13 bases left between them. The CDR3 is made up of 14 amino acids. Germline V gives CDR1 LGHNA, CDR2 YNFKEQ. The CDR3 DNA sequence: TGTGCCAGCAGCCAAGATCCGGGCGTTTGGGAGCAGTTCTTC. Translating it yields CASSQDPGVWEQFF.

There are many counts of this clonotype. The J gene is TRBJ2-5, the V gene TRBV10-3; no clear D gene. V lost 6 bases and J lost 2, with 10 bases in between. The CDR3 spans 13 residues. Looked up from germline, CDR1 is ENHRY and CDR2 is SYGVKD. This CDR3 reads CAIRDHTQETQYF. The CDR3 DNA follows: TGTGCCATCAGGGATCATACACAAGAGACCCAGTACTTC.

The chain carries TRBV19 and TRBJ2-7, with 8 positions matching TRBD1. The V and J ends lost 10 bases and 5 bases, in that order; junction bases with no gene match: 13. The CDR3 length is 14 residues. Germline CDR1 LNHDA, CDR2 SQIVND (reference sequence). CDR3 loop: CATKPDRGGDEQYF. The CDR3 region has the DNA TGTGCCACCAAACCCGACAGGGGAGGAGACGAGCAGTACTTC.

In its sample, this clonotype was seen a few times. V and J are TRBV4-1 and TRBJ2-3, with 11 bases matching TRBD2. The CDR3 is 18 amino acids. Germline V gene data show CDR1 as MGHRA and CDR2 as YSYEKL. With V trimmed by 0 bases and J by 10 bases, 15 bases remained unmatched. The CDR3 sequence is CASSQDSVAGGDLRSQYF. Here the CDR3 DNA reads TGCGCCAGCAGCCAAGATTCGGTAGCGGGAGGGGATCTTAGGTCGCAGTATTTT.

This clonotype has a handful of counts. Sequence at one end of the junction differs from germline and may be a read error. The genes are TRBV20-1 and TRBJ1-1, with no clear D. This CDR3 contains 15 residues. Per germline, CDR1 DFQATT and CDR2 SNEGSKA (reference sequence). CDR3 residues: CSARHGVLMNTEAFF. CDR3 nucleotide sequence: TGTAGTGCTAGACACGGGGTTCTCATGAACACTGAAGCTTTCTTT.

The V and J genes are TRBV3-1 and TRBJ2-5, with 11 bases fitting TRBD2. The tail of the sequence fits TRBJ2-1 better, so the J call may be wrong. Germline lookup yields CDR1 LGHDT and CDR2 YNNKEL (reference sequence). The CDR3 contains 18 residues. CDR3 sequence (DNA): TGTGCCAGCAGCCAAGATACGTCTAGCGGGAGGCGGTACAATGAGCAGTTCTTC. Encoded protein: CASSQDTSSGRRYNEQFF.

This clonotype was picked up many times. V gene TRBV6-1 combines with J gene TRBJ2-1; D might be TRBD2 (5 bases). The CDR3 consists of 13 residues. V lost 4 bases and J 7 bases, leaving 11 bases between the germline ends. CDR1 and CDR2 from the germline V gene are MNHNS and SASEGT. The CDR3 bases are TGTGCCAGCAGTGTGGGAGTGGGGAATGAGCAGTTCTTC. It translates to CASSVGVGNEQFF.